This T cell receptor (beta chain) was documented in a study of shared clonotypes between healthy human individuals. Using about 220 ng DNA, approximately 27,000 T cell genomes, the sorted-subset replicate PCRs were run. Using immunoSEQ multiplex PCR, the repertoire was profiled, and TCRdb retains in-frame clones only, with some absent. Of about 1,500,000 clones listed, around 97% were seen once; the top ten hold roughly 1.2%. Trimming removed 3 bases from V and 7 bases from J, with 9 bases in between. CDR1 and CDR2 from the germline V gene are KGHSH and LQKENI. The CDR3 runs to 13 residues. The material sequenced was naive CD4+ T cells sorted from blood. The subset: CD45RA+ positively selected. This chain uses TRBV18 with TRBJ1-4, with a weak D call TRBD1 (6 bases). The source of this sequence is a young man in good health. The CDR3 sequence is CASSPRGGEKLFF. The DNA for the CDR3 is TGTGCCAGCTCACCTAGGGGGGGTGAAAAACTGTTTTTT.